This T cell receptor (beta chain) was recovered during a study of spatial heterogeneity in lung cancer (dated by TCRdb to 2018 to 2020). Turning to the overall study: Beta-chain transcripts were consistently detected in greater numbers than alpha-chain transcripts, which likely reflects a higher abundance of beta-chain transcripts. In non-small cell lung cancer, the study made a quantitative comparison of TCR alpha and beta repertoires among multiple tumor regions, matched nontumor lung and blood. The study linked features of the TCR repertoire to counts of nonsynonymous mutations, which were determined by whole-exome sequencing of tumor tissue. At surgery, both alpha and beta chains were TCR-sequenced in roughly 200 tumor regions, about 64 matched nontumor lung samples and around 50 PBMC samples. In the raw uncorrected reads, each unique combination of TCR and UMI appeared on average more than ten times. In tumor regions, TCR transcript counts showed a strong correlation with a T cell transcriptional module score derived from matched bulk RNA-seq.

What the study reported, not specific to this receptor: A correlation was observed between the number of expanded intratumoral alpha and beta TCRs and the tumor nonsynonymous mutation count. The count of ubiquitous expanded TCRs correlated with the count of ubiquitous nonsynonymous mutations, and the count of regional expanded TCRs correlated with the count of regional nonsynonymous mutations. Additional single-cell paired TCR alpha and beta sequencing was considered necessary to confirm, at a functional level, the hypothesis that regional TCRs recognize regional mutations. TCR-seq coverage of tumor T cells was estimated at only 7% to 8.5% for alpha chains and more than 11% for beta chains.

The CDR3 holds 13 amino acids from the cysteine to the phenylalanine. The sequence is cut down to CDR3 DNA, 39 bases in frame from base 1. CDR1 and CDR2, looked up from the germline V gene (reference sequence), are LGHDT and YNNKEL. Cut back by 5 bases and 12 bases, the V and J ends lie 19 bases apart. Of note for this clonotype: Its antigen remains undetermined. Nothing much larger sits one base from this clone, and base qualities are not available.

In the paper's terms, the time point label means: sample taken at primary tumor resection. Samples were obtained from fewer than 80 patients with early-stage, untreated non-small cell lung cancer from the lung TRACERx cohort. TCR sequencing used whole RNA extracted from tumor and nontumor lung tissue, or from cryopreserved PBMC samples, without cell sorting. Patients were selected for TCR sequencing only if sufficient RNA was available from at least two tumor regions. Tumor and adjacent nontumor lung specimens were reviewed by a lung pathologist before selection. The receptor library was made with 5' RACE. Sequencing took place on a NextSeq 500. The TCR library protocol attached a unique molecular identifier to each TCR cDNA molecule to allow correction of PCR and sequencing errors. From the authors' description of their analysis: TCR identification, UMI-based error correction and CDR3 extraction were all carried out with Decombinator tools. TCRs above a frequency of 2 per 1,000, corresponding to the top 1% of the tumor frequency distribution, were defined as expanded. Expanded tumor TCRs statistically deemed absent (corrected P<0.05) from at least one tumor region were classed as regional, and all other expanded tumor TCRs were classed as ubiquitous. Renyi diversity was computed with the R vegan package after each repertoire had been subsampled 100 times to 5,000 TCRs. CDR3 similarity networks were constructed using string-kernel similarity of amino acid triplets, with links drawn between CDR3s whose pairwise similarity was above 0.82. The raw public reads went through TCRdb reprocessing: fastp at Q25, MiXCR clone calling, in-frame beta chains kept. One record per CDR3 amino acid sequence lists the most common genes and DNA. The V and J calls and clone size come from TCRdb's table, not from the authors' own analysis. For this sample there are some 6,000 distinct CDR3 sequences; about 9.7% appear just once. The top ten constitute 20% to 30% of the sample.

This specimen was lung tumor tissue, taken at surgery. The sequence came from a female donor with early-stage non-small cell lung cancer. Recombination joined TRBV3-1 with TRBJ1-1, and the D gene may be TRBD1, 5 bases matching. In nucleotide form, the sequence is TGTGCCAGCAGCGCGCTAGGGGATGGGGGGACTTTCTTT. This yields the protein CASSALGDGGTFF. Beyond the CDR3, the reference TRBV3-1 and TRBJ1-1 genes provide the residues; the full variable domain reads: DTAVSQTPKYLVTQMGNDKSIKCEQNLGHDTMYWYKQDSKKFLKIMFSYNNKELIINETVPNRFSPKSPDKAHLNLHINSLELGDSAVYFCASSALGDGGTFFGQGTRLTVV.